This entry describes one T cell receptor beta chain. This clonotype appeared many times. It lacks a known antigen. No clone much larger than this one lies a single base away; base qualities are absent. Sequences MDHEN (CDR1) and SYDVKM (CDR2) are obtained from the germline V gene. The V end loses 6 bases and the J end loses 3 bases, and a stretch of 6 bases separates them. The CDR3 runs 11 amino acids, cysteine and phenylalanine included. Only the CDR3 portion is preserved as DNA: 33 bases, with reading frame beginning at the first base. The sample comes from a study of kidney transplant recipient with SARS-CoV-2 infection (dated by TCRdb to the early 2020s). The instrument was an Illumina MiSeq. Profiling of the peripheral T cell repertoire was carried out for human TCRbeta genes. Concerning the study's data processing: Differential clonotype abundance was tested with beta-binomial modelling to account for variability over time. Expanded clonotypes were screened against the ImmuneCODE reference database of SARS-CoV-2-associated TCRs and mapped to viral genome regions. Further repertoire analyses covered TRBV gene usage, CDR3 length, CDR3 amino acid overlap between time points, clonotype abundance distributions and Jaccard similarity. TCRdb trimmed the raw reads at Q25, called clones with MiXCR and kept productive beta chains. CDR3 protein duplicates are merged, each entry listing the most common genes and DNA. The V and J calls shown here were made by TCRdb, not taken from the authors' results. A total of 250,000 or so distinct CDR3 sequences appear in this sample, under 30% of them only once. Together, the top ten hold around 6.8% of the sample.

The time point label on this specimen signifies: pre-pandemic baseline sample and day 111 after first positive SARS-CoV-2 test. The sample here was a blood sample, taken at baseline and on day 111 from a kidney transplant recipient. The receptor comes from a male patient between 25 and 39 years old who had COVID-19 and was a kidney transplant recipient. After a transplant, some T cells may have been passed on by the graft donor. The chain employs TRBV28 and TRBJ2-7, with no D gene named confidently. CDR3 region: CASRQNYEQYF. At the DNA level, the sequence is TGTGCCAGCAGACAAAACTACGAGCAGTACTTC.